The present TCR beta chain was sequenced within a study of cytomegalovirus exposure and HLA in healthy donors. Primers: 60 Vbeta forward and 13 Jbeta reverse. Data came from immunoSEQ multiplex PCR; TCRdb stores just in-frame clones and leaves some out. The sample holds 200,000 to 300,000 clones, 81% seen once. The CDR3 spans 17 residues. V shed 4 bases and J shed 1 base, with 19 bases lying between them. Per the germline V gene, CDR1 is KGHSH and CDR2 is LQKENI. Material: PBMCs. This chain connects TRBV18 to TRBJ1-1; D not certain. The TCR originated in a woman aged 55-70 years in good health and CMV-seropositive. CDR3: CASSLLTANCGNTEAFF. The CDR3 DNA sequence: TGTGCCAGCTCACTCCTTACAGCTAATTGTGGGAACACTGAAGCTTTCTTT.